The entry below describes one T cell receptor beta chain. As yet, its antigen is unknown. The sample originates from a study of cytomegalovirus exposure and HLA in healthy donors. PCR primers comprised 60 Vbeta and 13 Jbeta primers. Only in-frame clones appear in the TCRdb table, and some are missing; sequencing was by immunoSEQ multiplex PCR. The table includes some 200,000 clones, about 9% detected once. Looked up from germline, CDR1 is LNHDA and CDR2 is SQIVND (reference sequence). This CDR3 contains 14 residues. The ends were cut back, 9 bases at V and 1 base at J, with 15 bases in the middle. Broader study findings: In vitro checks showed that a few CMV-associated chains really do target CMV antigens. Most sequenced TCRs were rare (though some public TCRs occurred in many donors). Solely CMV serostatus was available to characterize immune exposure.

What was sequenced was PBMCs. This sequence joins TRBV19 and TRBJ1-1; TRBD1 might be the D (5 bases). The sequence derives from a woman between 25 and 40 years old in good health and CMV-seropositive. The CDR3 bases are TGTGCCAGCGCCCGACAGTACCGGAACACTGAAGCTTTCTTT. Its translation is CASARQYRNTEAFF.